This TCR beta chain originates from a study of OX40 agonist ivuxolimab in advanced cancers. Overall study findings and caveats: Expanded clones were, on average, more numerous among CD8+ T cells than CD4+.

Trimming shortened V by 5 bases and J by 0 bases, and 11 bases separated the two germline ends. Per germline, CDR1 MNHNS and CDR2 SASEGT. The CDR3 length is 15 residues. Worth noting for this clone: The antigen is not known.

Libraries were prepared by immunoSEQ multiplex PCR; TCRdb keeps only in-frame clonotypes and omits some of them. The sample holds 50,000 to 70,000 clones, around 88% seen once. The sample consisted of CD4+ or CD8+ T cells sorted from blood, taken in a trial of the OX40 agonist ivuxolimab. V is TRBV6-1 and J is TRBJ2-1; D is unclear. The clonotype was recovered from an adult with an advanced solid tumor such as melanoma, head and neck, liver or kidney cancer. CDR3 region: CASSLGSISYNEQFF. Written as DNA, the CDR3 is TGTGCCAGCAGTTTAGGGTCCATCTCCTACAATGAGCAGTTCTTC.